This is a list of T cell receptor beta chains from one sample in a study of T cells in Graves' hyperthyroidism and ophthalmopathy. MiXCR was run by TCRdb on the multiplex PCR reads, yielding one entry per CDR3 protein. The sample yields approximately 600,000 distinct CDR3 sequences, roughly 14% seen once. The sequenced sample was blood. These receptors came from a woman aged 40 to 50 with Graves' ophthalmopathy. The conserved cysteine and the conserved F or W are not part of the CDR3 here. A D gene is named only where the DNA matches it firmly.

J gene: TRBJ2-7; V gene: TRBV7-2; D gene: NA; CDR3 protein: ASSITGFEQY
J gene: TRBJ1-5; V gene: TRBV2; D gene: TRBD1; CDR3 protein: ASSEWDRGTQPQH
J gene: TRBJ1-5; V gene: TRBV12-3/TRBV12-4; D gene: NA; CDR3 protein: ASSPWSKGGNQPQH
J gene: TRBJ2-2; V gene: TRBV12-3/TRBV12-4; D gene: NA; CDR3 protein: ASSFLVPGELF
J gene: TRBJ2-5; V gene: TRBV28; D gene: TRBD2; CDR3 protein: ASSSLAGGQETQY
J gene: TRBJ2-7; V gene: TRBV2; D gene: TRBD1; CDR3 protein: ASSLGQRSYEQY
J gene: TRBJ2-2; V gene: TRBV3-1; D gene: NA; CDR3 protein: ASSPDLTGELF
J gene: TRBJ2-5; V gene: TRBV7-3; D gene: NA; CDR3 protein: ASSPRGGSETQY
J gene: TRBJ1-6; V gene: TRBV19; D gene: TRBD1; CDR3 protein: ASSTDRENSPLH
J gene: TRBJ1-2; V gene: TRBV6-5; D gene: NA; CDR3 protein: ASGLGYGYT
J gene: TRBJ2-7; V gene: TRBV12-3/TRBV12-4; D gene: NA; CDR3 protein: ASSLRGEDEQY
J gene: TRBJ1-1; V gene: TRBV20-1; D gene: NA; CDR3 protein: SARVSASMNTEAF
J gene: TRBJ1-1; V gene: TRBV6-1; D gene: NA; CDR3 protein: ASSEMAIDTEAF
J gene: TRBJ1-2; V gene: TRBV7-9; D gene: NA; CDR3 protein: ASSLGTEYL
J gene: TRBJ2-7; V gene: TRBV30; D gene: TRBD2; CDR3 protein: AWTRTSDEQY
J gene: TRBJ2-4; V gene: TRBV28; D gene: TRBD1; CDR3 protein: ASSGTGKNIQY
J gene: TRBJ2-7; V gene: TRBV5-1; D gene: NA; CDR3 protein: ASSLDRGTRDHEQY
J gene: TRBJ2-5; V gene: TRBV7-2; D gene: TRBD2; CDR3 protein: ASSLGGASGRASH
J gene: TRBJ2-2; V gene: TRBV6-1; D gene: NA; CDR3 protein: ASSPGTITGELF
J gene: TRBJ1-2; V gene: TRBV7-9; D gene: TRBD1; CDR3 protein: ASSGRDSYGYT
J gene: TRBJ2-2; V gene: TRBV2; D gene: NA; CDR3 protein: ASSSGARGTGELF
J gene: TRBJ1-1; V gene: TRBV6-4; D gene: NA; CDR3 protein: ASSRDLTGRPNTEAF
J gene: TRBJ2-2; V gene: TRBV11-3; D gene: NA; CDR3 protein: ASSSSSGELF
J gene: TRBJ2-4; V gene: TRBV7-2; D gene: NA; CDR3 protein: ASSLGGGTKNIQY
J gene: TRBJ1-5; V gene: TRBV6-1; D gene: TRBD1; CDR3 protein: ASTNRDRGQPQH
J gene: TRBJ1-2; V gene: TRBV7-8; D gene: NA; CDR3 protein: ASSPHPKGISYGYT
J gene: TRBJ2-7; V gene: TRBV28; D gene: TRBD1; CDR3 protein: ASSLSGTGAPYEQY
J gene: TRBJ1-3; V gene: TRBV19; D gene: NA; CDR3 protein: ASSMMTGTTGNTIY
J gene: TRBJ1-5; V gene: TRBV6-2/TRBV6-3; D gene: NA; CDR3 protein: ASSYRQGMFQPQH
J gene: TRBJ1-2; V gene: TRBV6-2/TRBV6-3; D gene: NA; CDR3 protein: ASSGQSYERYGYT
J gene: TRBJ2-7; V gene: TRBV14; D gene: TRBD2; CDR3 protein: ASSQDWRESIVQY
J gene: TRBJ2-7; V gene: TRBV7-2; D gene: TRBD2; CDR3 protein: ASSVAGGGNEQY
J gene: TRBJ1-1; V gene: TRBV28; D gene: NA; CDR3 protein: ASSPSNTEAF